These T cell receptor beta chains were read from a single sample in a study of cytomegalovirus exposure and HLA in healthy donors. Using immunoSEQ multiplex PCR, the repertoire was profiled, and TCRdb retains in-frame clones only, with some absent. The table lists some 140,000 clones, approximately 80% of them singletons. Sample: PBMCs. The receptors shown here come from a woman in her forties in good health and CMV-seronegative. Both conserved end residues are part of each CDR3. D genes are given only for firm matches. Rows may omit the clone size; those that give it use once, few, many or a size class.

abundance	d_gene	v_gene	j_gene	CDR3nt	CDR3aa
.	.	TRBV6-5	TRBJ2-5	TGTGCCAGCAGTCCGCGAACTTGGGAGACCCAGTACTTC	CASSPRTWETQYF
.	.	TRBV6-6	TRBJ1-3	TGTGCCAGCATCGGAAGGGGCCGAAACACCATATATTTT	CASIGRGRNTIYF
.	TRBD1	TRBV5-1	TRBJ1-1	TGCGCCAGCAGCTTGGCCGACAGGGACACTGAAGCTTTCTTT	CASSLADRDTEAFF
.	TRBD1	TRBV5-1	TRBJ1-2	TGCGCCAGCAGGTCTACCGGGACAGACTATGGCTACACCTTC	CASRSTGTDYGYTF
.	.	TRBV27	TRBJ2-5	TGTGCCAGCAACCATCATCAGGGAGGAGAGACCCAGTACTTC	CASNHHQGGETQYF
few	.	TRBV6-1	TRBJ1-1	TGTGCCAGCAGTGTCCGGGGGATTACTGAAGCTTTCTTT	CASSVRGITEAFF
.	TRBD1	TRBV5-1	TRBJ1-1	TGCGCCAGCAGCCTGGCGGGACAGCCGAACACTGAAGCTTTCTTT	CASSLAGQPNTEAFF
.	TRBD1	TRBV10-3	TRBJ1-2	TGTGCCATCCGGGACAGGGAGGTGGATGGCTACACCTTC	CAIRDREVDGYTF
.	TRBD1	TRBV6-1	TRBJ2-2	TGTGCCAGCAGTGAAATGGGACAGGCTTTGACTGGGGAGCTGTTTTTT	CASSEMGQALTGELFF
.	.	TRBV30	TRBJ2-2	TGTGCCTGGAGTGTACGGGGGACCACCGGGGAGCTGTTTTTT	CAWSVRGTTGELFF
.	.	TRBV10-3	TRBJ1-2	TGTGCCATCATGGGTTTCGGGGGGGACTCCTATGGCTACACCTTC	CAIMGFGGDSYGYTF
.	.	TRBV10-3	TRBJ2-5	TGTGCCATCAGTGATCAGGGTGAGACCCAGTACTTC	CAISDQGETQYF
.	.	TRBV5-6	TRBJ1-2	TGTGCCAGCAGCTTCTGGGGCGGCGGACACTATGGCTACACCTTC	CASSFWGGGHYGYTF
.	.	TRBV6-5	TRBJ1-2	TGTGCCAGCAGTTACGACAGTTGGACCTATGGCTACACCTTC	CASSYDSWTYGYTF
.	.	TRBV5-1	TRBJ2-2	TGCGCCAGCAGCTTGGGGACTGCGAACACCGGGGAGCTGTTTTTT	CASSLGTANTGELFF
.	.	TRBV7-9	TRBJ1-5	TGTGCCAGCAGCTATTCGAATCAGCCCCAGCATTTT	CASSYSNQPQHF
.	TRBD1	TRBV19	TRBJ1-1	TGTGCCAGTAGTCCCCGGACAGGGTCGTTGACTGAAGCTTTCTTT	CASSPRTGSLTEAFF
.	.	TRBV7-9	TRBJ2-7	TGTGCCAGCAGCTCCCCCCCGGGCGAGCAGTACTTC	CASSSPPGEQYF
.	TRBD1	TRBV4-1	TRBJ1-5	TGCGCCAGCAGCCAAGTCCAGGGACAGGAGGCTCAGCCCCAGCATTTT	CASSQVQGQEAQPQHF
.	TRBD2	TRBV5-1	TRBJ2-7	TGCGCCAGCAGCTTGGTAGGGACTAGCCGGGGAGTCCCCTACGAGCAGTACTTC	CASSLVGTSRGVPYEQYF
once	.	TRBV30	TRBJ1-1	TGTGCCTGGAGTGTACGGGACACTGAAGCTTTCTTT	CAWSVRDTEAFF
.	TRBD1	TRBV25-1	TRBJ1-4	TGTGCCAGCAGTGACCGCGAAGATGCAGGGGGTTGGGAAAAACTGTTTTTT	CASSDREDAGGWEKLFF
once	.	TRBV5-4	TRBJ2-5	TGTGCCAGCAGCCCTAAACACCAAGAGACCCAGTACTTC	CASSPKHQETQYF
.	.	TRBV5-6	TRBJ2-7	TGTGCCAGCAGTGAAGAGTACCGCAGGGGCCCCTACGAGCAGTACTTC	CASSEEYRRGPYEQYF
.	.	TRBV2	TRBJ1-5	TGTGCCAGCAGTGAAAACAGGGCTGATCAGCCCCAGCATTTT	CASSENRADQPQHF
few	.	TRBV5-4	TRBJ1-5	TGTGCCAGCAGCTTGGGGGGACTCAATCAGCCCCAGCATTTT	CASSLGGLNQPQHF
.	TRBD2	TRBV9	TRBJ2-7	TGTGCCAGCAGCGTAGATCCTAGCGGAAAATACGAGCAGTACTTC	CASSVDPSGKYEQYF
.	.	TRBV7-8	TRBJ2-1	TGTGCCAGCAGCTTTCAGGCGCGGGCAAACGGTGAGCAGTTCTTC	CASSFQARANGEQFF
.	.	TRBV11-3	TRBJ2-7	TGTGCCAGCAGCTTAGATCGAGGATGGAGCTCCTACGAGCAGTACTTC	CASSLDRGWSSYEQYF
.	.	TRBV5-6	TRBJ1-6	TGTGCCAGCAGCTTGGCCAGTGTGGGCCGGCGGGGTTCGCCCCTCCACTTT	CASSLASVGRRGSPLHF
.	TRBD2	TRBV7-9	TRBJ2-1	TGTGCCAGCAGAGCCCCTAGCGGGAGCTCCTACAATGAGCAGTTCTTC	CASRAPSGSSYNEQFF
.	TRBD2	TRBV5-6	TRBJ2-3	TGTGCCAGCAGCCTGTTAGGGACTAGCGGGGGTCTCACAGATACGCAGTATTTT	CASSLLGTSGGLTDTQYF
few	.	TRBV5-1	TRBJ2-7	TGCGCCAGCCGCCGAGGTCCGGACTCGGTCTACGAGCAGTACTTC	CASRRGPDSVYEQYF
few	TRBD1	TRBV5-4	TRBJ2-7	TGTGCCAGCAGCTGGACAGGGTCCTACGAGCAGTACTTC	CASSWTGSYEQYF
.	.	TRBV4-2	TRBJ1-2	TGTGCCAGCAGCCAAGATCTGACAGCCTATGGCTACACCTTC	CASSQDLTAYGYTF
.	TRBD1	TRBV5-1	TRBJ1-2	TGCGCCAGCAGCCTCCCCCGAGGACAGGGGGCCTATGGCTACACCTTC	CASSLPRGQGAYGYTF
.	.	TRBV11-1	TRBJ2-3	TGTGCCAGCAGCCTTACAGGGCCCTCCACAGATACGCAGTATTTT	CASSLTGPSTDTQYF
.	.	TRBV6-6	TRBJ2-7	TGTGCCAGCAACAACGGGGAACTACTCACGAGGGAGCAGTACTTC	CASNNGELLTREQYF
.	.	TRBV10-3	TRBJ1-5	TGTGCCATCAGTGATGGGCAGGGGCTAAATCAGCCCCAGCATTTT	CAISDGQGLNQPQHF
.	TRBD2	TRBV28	TRBJ2-7	TGTGCCAGCAGTTTACGGGCTAGCGGGAGCTACGAGCAGTACTTC	CASSLRASGSYEQYF
.	TRBD1	TRBV6-1	TRBJ1-2	TGTGCCAGCAGTGAAAACAGGGGCGCCGATGGCTACACCTTC	CASSENRGADGYTF
.	TRBD1	TRBV6-5	TRBJ2-3	TGTGCCAGCAGGCCGCAGGGGGCGGAAGATACGCAGTATTTT	CASRPQGAEDTQYF
.	.	TRBV6-1	TRBJ1-1	TGTGCCAGCAGACAGGGAAGGACTGAAGCTTTCTTT	CASRQGRTEAFF
.	.	TRBV4-2	TRBJ1-1	TGTGCCAGCAGCCAAGGTTCTACTGAAGCTTTCTTT	CASSQGSTEAFF
once	.	TRBV7-6	TRBJ1-2	TGTGCCAGCAGCTTAGCGGGGGCCGGTGGCTACACCTTC	CASSLAGAGGYTF
.	.	TRBV5-1	TRBJ1-1	TGCGCCAGCAGCTTGGTGGGCAGGGGCACTGAAGCTTTCTTT	CASSLVGRGTEAFF
once	TRBD1	TRBV7-7	TRBJ2-1	TGTGCTAGCAGCTTGGACAGGGGAAGCGAGAGGGAGCAGTTCTTC	CASSLDRGSEREQFF
few	.	TRBV27	TRBJ1-5	TGTGCCAGCAGTGGGGGGAGGGTTGGGAATCAGCCCCAGCATTTT	CASSGGRVGNQPQHF
few	.	TRBV28	TRBJ1-1	TGTGCCAGCAGTCCCGCCCTACTGACTGAAGCTTTCTTT	CASSPALLTEAFF
once	TRBD2	TRBV6-6	TRBJ2-2	TGTGCCAGCAGTTCCGGGAGGGACACCGGGGAGCTGTTTTTT	CASSSGRDTGELFF
once	TRBD2	TRBV10-3	TRBJ2-7	TGTGCCACCGAGACTAGCGACGAGCAGTACTTC	CATETSDEQYF
.	TRBD2	TRBV19	TRBJ2-7	TGTGCCAGTAGTAGAGTTCCGGCTAGCGGATACGAGCAGTACTTC	CASSRVPASGYEQYF